Included here is one T cell receptor beta chain sequence, with context. The antigen remains unidentified. TCRdb's table, derived via immunoSEQ multiplex PCR, lists solely in-frame clones and lacks some. The data show some 2.1 million clones, approximately 94% seen once. The record originates from a study of shared clonotypes between healthy human individuals. General study results and limits: Some naive CD4 clonotypes, around 4.9%, turned up in common across several donors. Sampling covered nothing but blood. Tissue TCR repertoires likely differ from those found in blood.

The CDR3 is made up of 15 amino acids. V trimming: 2 bases; J trimming: 4 bases; junction bases outside the gene matches: 4. Germline CDR1 is GTSNPN and CDR2 is SVGIG (reference sequence). Terminally differentiated effector memory CD45RA+ cells were left out of the naive CD8 fraction, which was CD45RO-negative and positively selected for CCR7. Recent vaccinations or acute infections were absent in the healthy HIV-negative adult donors. The donors, all of them Caucasian adults, lived in Nashville, Tennessee. Sequencing was carried out using naive CD8+ T cells sorted from blood. The rearrangement joins TRBV30 to TRBJ2-3; TRBD2 matches 12 bases. The receptor was isolated from a man younger than 35 in good health. CDR3: CAWSLTSGRPDTQYF. The CDR3 region has the DNA TGTGCCTGGAGTCTGACTAGCGGGAGACCAGATACGCAGTATTTT.